The TCR beta chain described here comes from a study of yellow fever vaccine responses in identical twins. TCRdb re-called the RT-PCR reads through MiXCR, storing one row per CDR3 protein. In the table there are fewer than 1,200 distinct CDR3 sequences, just over 75% of which are singletons. Findings and caveats of the study: Convergence reportedly seemed to mark part of the twins' vaccine T cell response, with personalization marking the rest.

In the case of this clonotype: The target antigen is unknown.

The V end was cut by 6 bases, the J end by 1 base, with 9 bases between. Per the germline V gene, CDR1 is ENHRY and CDR2 is SYGVKD. The CDR3 runs 13 residues. The TCR originated in a female donor who received the yellow fever vaccine. The gene calls are TRBV10-3 and TRBJ1-1; D is unclear. Source: T cells from blood (PBMCs), unsorted or a sorted subset (not recorded which), taken before or after yellow fever vaccination (not recorded which). This chain's CDR3 is CAIRSNSNTEAFF. In nucleotides, the CDR3 is TGTGCCATCAGGTCTAATTCGAACACTGAAGCTTTCTTT.